The present T cell receptor (beta chain) was sequenced within a study of spatial heterogeneity in lung cancer. Trimming removed 2 bases from V and 4 bases from J, with 2 bases in between. The CDR3 is made up of 11 amino acids. Germline CDR1 and CDR2: MNHEY and SVGEGT. TCRdb reprocessed the 5' RACE reads via MiXCR and lists one record per CDR3 protein. This table holds 89,000 or so distinct CDR3 sequences, approximately 20% found once. Specified time point: sample taken at primary tumor resection. Whole RNA came from tumor, nontumor lung or frozen PBMC and was sequenced without being sorted. The roughly 79 donors had untreated early-stage non-small cell lung cancer. Ten or more counts support this clonotype.

This material consisted of PBMCs, taken at surgery. The receptor's source is a male donor with early-stage non-small cell lung cancer. The chain links TRBV6-2 or TRBV6-3 to TRBJ2-5; no firm D call. CDR3 amino acids: CASSYGETQYF. DNA for the CDR3: TGTGCCAGCAGTTACGGAGAGACCCAGTACTTC.